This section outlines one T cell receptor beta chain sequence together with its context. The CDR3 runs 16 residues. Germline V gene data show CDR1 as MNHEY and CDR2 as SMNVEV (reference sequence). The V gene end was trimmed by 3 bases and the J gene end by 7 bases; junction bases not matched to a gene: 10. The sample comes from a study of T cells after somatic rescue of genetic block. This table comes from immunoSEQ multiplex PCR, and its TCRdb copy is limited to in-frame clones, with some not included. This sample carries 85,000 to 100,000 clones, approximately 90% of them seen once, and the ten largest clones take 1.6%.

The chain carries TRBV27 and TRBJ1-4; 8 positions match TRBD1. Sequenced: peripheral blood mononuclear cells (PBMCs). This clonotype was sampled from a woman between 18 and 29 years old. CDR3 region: CASSLLLGTGAEKLFF. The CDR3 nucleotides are TGTGCCAGCAGTTTGCTACTCGGGACAGGAGCTGAAAAACTGTTTTTT. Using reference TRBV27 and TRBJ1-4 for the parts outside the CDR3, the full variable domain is EAQVTQNPRYLITVTGKKLTVTCSQNMNHEYMSWYRQDPGLGLRQIYYSMNVEVTDKGDVPEGYKVSRKEKRNFPLILESPSPNQTSLYFCASSLLLGTGAEKLFFGSGTQLSVL.